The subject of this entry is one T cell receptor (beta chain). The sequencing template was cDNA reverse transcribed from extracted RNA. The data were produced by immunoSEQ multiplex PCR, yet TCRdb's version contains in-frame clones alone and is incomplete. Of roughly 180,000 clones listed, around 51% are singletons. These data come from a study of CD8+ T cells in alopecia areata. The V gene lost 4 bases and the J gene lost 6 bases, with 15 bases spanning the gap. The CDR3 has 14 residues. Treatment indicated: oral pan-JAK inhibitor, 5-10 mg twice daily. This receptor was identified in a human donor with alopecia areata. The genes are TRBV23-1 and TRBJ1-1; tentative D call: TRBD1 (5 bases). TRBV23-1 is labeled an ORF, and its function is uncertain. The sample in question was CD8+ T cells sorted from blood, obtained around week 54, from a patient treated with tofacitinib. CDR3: CASSRRDEGSEAFF. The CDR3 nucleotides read TGCGCCAGCAGTCGTCGGGACGAGGGATCTGAAGCTTTCTTT.